The rows below give T cell receptor beta chains drawn from one sample of a study of CD8+CD57+ T cells in acquired aplastic anemia. MiXCR was run by TCRdb on the reads, yielding one entry per CDR3 protein. The sample holds a few hundred thousand distinct CDR3 sequences; approximately 60% are singletons and the top ten take less than 30%. Sequencing was done on a sample of sorted CD4+, CD8+, or CD8+CD57+ T cells (not recorded which) from PBMCs. The receptor source for this set is a human donor in good health. CDR3s include the opening cysteine and the closing phenylalanine or tryptophan. For some rows the clone size is stated as once, few or many, or as a class when expanded; others skip it.

size: -; V: TRBV5-1; J: TRBJ1-3; CDR3: CASMEGTSGNTIYF
size: many; V: TRBV25-1; J: TRBJ1-5; CDR3: CASSEPLSGLLEGNQPQHF
size: -; V: TRBV19; J: TRBJ1-1; CDR3: CASRWTGVGEAFF
size: -; V: TRBV7-9; J: TRBJ2-7; CDR3: CASSLDGTIRTYEQYF
size: few; V: TRBV10-3; J: TRBJ1-2; CDR3: CAISELEDGYTF
size: many; V: TRBV27; J: TRBJ2-7; CDR3: CASSSGKAYEQYF
size: -; V: TRBV9; J: TRBJ1-2; CDR3: CASSAASGYTF
size: once; V: TRBV28; J: TRBJ2-7; CDR3: CASSLSTTVANF
size: many; V: TRBV12-3/TRBV12-4; J: TRBJ1-2; CDR3: CASSLVSGRNPYGYTF
size: -; V: TRBV19; J: TRBJ1-5; CDR3: CASSNGARDQPQHF